This TCR beta chain is drawn from a study of blood T cell repertoires in COVID-19. The method was immunoSEQ multiplex PCR; TCRdb's version includes in-frame clones alone and lacks a portion of them. The table lists 55,000 to 80,000 clones, about 81% of them singletons. Sequencing was done on a sample of peripheral blood. The receptor's source is a human donor in a cohort sampled during active COVID-19.

CDR3 nucleotide sequence: TGTGCCAGCAGTCCAAGACCGAACAGGGGCGGCAATCAGCCCCAGCATTTT. Protein sequence: CASSPRPNRGGNQPQHF. The chain carries TRBV28 and TRBJ1-5, with 7 bases aligning to TRBD1. The CDR3 contains 17 residues. V lost 5 bases and J lost 2; bases outside the gene matches: 12. Germline CDR1 reads MDHEN; CDR2 reads SYDVKM.